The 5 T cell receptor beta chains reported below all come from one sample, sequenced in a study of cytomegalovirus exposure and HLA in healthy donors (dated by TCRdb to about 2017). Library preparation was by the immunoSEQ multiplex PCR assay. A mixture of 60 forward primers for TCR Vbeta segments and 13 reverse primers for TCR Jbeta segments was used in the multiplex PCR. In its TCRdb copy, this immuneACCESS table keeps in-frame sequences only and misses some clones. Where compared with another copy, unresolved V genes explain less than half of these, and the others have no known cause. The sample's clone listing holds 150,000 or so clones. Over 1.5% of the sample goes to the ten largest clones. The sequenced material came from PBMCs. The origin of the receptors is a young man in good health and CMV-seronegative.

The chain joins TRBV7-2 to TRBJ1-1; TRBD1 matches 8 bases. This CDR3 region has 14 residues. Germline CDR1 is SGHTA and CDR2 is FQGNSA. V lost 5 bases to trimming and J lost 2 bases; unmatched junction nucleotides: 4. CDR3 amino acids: CASSKDRGNTEAFF. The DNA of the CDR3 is TGTGCCAGCAGCAAAGACAGGGGTAACACTGAAGCTTTCTTT. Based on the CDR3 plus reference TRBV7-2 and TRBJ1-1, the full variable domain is GAGVSQSPSNKVTEKGKDVELRCDPISGHTALYWYRQSLGQGLEFLIYFQGNSAPDKSGLPSDRFSAERTGGSVSTLTIQRTQQEDSAVYLCASSKDRGNTEAFFGQGTRLTVV.

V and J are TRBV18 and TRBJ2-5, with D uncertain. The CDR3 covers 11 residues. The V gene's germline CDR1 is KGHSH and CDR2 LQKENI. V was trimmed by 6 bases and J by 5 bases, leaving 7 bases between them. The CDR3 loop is CASSSGETQYF. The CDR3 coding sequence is TGTGCCAGCTCGTCCGGGGAGACCCAGTACTTC.

The CDR3 loop is CASSFHGQGVIPGELFF. The DNA of the CDR3 is TGTGCCAGCAGTTTCCATGGACAGGGTGTTATACCCGGGGAGCTGTTTTTT. This chain joins TRBV27 and TRBJ2-2, with 8 bases fitting TRBD1. The CDR3 runs 17 residues. With 3 bases clipped from V and 6 bases from J, the junction kept 12 bases outside the gene matches. Germline CDR1 MNHEY, CDR2 SMNVEV (reference sequence).

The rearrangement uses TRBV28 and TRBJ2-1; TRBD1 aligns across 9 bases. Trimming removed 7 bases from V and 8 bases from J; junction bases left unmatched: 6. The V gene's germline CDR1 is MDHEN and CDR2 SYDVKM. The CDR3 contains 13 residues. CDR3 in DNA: TGTGCCAGCATTACGGACAGGGGCCATGAGCAGTTCTTC. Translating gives CASITDRGHEQFF.

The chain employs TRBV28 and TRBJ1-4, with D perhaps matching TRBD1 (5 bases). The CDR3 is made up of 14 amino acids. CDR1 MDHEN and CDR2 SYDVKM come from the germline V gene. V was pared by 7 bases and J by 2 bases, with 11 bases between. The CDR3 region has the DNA TGTGCCAGCAAGAGCGGGGGGACTAATGAAAAACTGTTTTTT. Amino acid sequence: CASKSGGTNEKLFF.